What follows describes a single T cell receptor beta chain. The record originates from a study of sequential checkpoint blockade in melanoma. The wider study: Randomization was 1:1 between first-line nivolumab→ipilimumab and ipilimumab→nivolumab. After both sequences, patients received maintenance nivolumab.

In germline, CDR1 is SGHNT, CDR2 YENEEA. The CDR3 consists of 14 residues. Trimming cost V 3 bases and J 3 bases; bases outside gene matches: 1. As to treatment: randomized to nivolumab then ipilimumab (arm A) or the reverse (arm B). Live CD3+CD8+ CD19− CD56− cells were sorted from PBMCs. This table comes from immunoSEQ multiplex PCR, and its TCRdb copy is limited to in-frame clones, with some not included. There are 10,000 to 15,000 clones in the sample; 65% to 75% occur only once, and roughly 25% lies in the top ten. The material was CD8+ T cells sorted from blood (inferred from file names), obtained from a patient given nivolumab and ipilimumab in sequence. The source is a human donor with melanoma. The J gene is TRBJ2-1, the V gene TRBV11-3; TRBD1 matches at 8 bases. CDR3 sequence reads: CASSFGTGYNEQFF. For the CDR3, the DNA is TGTGCCAGCAGCTTCGGGACAGGCTACAATGAGCAGTTCTTC.